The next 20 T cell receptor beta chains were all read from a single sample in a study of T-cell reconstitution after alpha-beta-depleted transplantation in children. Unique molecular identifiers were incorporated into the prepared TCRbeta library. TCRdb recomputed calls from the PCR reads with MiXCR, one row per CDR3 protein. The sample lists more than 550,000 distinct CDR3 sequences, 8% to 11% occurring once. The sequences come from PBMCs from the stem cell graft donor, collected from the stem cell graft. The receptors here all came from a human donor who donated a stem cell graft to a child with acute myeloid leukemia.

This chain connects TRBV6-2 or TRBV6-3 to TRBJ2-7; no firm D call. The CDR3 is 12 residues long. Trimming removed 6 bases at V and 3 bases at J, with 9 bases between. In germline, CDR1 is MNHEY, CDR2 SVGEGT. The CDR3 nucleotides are TGTGCCAGCAGACCCAACCACTACGAGCAGTACTTC. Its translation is CASRPNHYEQYF.

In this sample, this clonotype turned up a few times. CDR3 amino acids: CSVARLSGRGVFF. In DNA form, the CDR3 reads TGCAGCGTTGCAAGATTATCGGGCCGCGGTGTTTTCTTT. The chain combines TRBV29-1 with TRBJ1-1; D is unresolved. Germline CDR1 reads SQVTM; CDR2 reads ANQGSEA. Trimming shortened V by 4 bases and J by 13 bases, and 22 bases separated the two germline ends. The CDR3 extends over 13 amino acids.

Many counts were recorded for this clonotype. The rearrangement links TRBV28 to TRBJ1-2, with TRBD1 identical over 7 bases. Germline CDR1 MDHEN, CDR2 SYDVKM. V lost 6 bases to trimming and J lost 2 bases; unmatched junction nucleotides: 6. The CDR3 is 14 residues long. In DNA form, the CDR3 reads TGTGCCAGCAGCCGCGGGACAGCCAACTATGGCTACACCTTC. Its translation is CASSRGTANYGYTF.

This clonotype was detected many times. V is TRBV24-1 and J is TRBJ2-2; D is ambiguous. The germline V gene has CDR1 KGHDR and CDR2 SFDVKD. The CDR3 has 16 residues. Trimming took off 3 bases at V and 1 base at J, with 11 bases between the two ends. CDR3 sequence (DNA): TGTGCCACCAGTGATCCCGTCCGAGGGAACACCGGGGAGCTGTTTTTT. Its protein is CATSDPVRGNTGELFF.

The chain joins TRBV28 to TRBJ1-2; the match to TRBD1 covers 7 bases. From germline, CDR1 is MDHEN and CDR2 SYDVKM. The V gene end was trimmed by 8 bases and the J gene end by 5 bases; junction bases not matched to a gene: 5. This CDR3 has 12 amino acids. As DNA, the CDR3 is TGTGCCAGCGAGACAGGGTGGTATGGCTACACCTTC. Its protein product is CASETGWYGYTF.

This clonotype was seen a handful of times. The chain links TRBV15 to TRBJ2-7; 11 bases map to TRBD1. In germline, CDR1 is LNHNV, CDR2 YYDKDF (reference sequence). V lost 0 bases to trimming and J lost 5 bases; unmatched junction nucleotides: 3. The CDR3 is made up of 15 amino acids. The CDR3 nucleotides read TGTGCCACCAGCAGAGATGGACAGGGGGCCCACGAGCAGTACTTC. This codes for CATSRDGQGAHEQYF.

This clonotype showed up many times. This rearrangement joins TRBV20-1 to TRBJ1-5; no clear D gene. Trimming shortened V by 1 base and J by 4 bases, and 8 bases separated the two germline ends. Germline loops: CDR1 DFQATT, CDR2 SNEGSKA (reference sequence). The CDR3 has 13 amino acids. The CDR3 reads CSARGTTNQPQHF. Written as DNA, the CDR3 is TGCAGTGCTAGAGGGACCACAAATCAGCCCCAGCATTTT.

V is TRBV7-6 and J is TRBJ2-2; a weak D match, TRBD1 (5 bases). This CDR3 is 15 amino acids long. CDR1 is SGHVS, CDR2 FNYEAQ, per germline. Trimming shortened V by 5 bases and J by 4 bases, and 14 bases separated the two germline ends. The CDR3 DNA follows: TGTGCCAGCAGCGCCGGGCAGGGATCCACCGGGGAGCTGTTTTTT. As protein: CASSAGQGSTGELFF. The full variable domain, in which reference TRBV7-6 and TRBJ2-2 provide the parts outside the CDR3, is GAGVSQSPRYKVTKRGQDVALRCDPISGHVSLYWYRQALGQGPEFLTYFNYEAQQDKSGLPNDRFSAERPEGSISTLTIQRTEQRDSAMYRCASSAGQGSTGELFFGEGSRLTVL.

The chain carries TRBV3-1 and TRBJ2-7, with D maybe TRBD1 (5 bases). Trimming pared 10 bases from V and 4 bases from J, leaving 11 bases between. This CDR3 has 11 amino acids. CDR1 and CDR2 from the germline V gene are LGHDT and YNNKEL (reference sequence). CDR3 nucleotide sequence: TGTGCCACCGAGAAGGGGTACGAGCAGTACTTC. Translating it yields CATEKGYEQYF.

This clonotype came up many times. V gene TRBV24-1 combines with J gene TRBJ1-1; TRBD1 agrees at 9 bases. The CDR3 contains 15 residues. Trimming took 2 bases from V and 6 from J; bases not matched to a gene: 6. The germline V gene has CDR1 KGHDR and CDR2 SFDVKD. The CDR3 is CATSDSGTGPAEAFF. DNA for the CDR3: TGTGCCACCAGTGATTCCGGGACAGGGCCGGCTGAAGCTTTCTTT.

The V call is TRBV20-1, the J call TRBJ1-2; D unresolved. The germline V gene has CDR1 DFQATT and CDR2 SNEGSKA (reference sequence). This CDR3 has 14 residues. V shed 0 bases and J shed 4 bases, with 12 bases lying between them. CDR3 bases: TGCAGTGCTAGAGATAGCCTAAGGGTCTATGGCTACACCTTC. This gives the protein CSARDSLRVYGYTF.

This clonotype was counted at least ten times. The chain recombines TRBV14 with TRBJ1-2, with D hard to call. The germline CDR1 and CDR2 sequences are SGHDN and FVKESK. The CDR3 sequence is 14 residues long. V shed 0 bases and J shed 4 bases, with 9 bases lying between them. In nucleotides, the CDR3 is TGTGCCAGCAGCCAAGATTCAAGGAGCTATGGCTACACCTTC. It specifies CASSQDSRSYGYTF.

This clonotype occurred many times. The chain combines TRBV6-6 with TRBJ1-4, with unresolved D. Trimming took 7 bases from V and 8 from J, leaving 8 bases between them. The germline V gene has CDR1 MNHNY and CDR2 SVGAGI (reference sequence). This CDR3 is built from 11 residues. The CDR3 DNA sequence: TGTGCCAGCACCCGGGAGGAAAAACTGTTTTTT. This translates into CASTREEKLFF.

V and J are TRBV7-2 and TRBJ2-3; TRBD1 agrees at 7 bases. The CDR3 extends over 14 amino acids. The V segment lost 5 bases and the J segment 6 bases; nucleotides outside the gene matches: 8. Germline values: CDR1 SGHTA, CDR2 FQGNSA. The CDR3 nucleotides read TGTGCCAGCAGCCGTAACAGGGGTCAGGATACGCAGTATTTT. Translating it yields CASSRNRGQDTQYF.

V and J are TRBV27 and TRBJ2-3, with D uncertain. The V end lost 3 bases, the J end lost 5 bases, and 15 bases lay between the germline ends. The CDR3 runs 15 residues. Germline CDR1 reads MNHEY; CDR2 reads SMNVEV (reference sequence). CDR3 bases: TGTGCCAGCAGTTTCATGGGTCGTTTGGGAGATACGCAGTATTTT. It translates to CASSFMGRLGDTQYF.

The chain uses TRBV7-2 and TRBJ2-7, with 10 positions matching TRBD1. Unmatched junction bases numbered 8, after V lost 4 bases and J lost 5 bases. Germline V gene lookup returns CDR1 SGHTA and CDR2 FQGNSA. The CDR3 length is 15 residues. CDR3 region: CASSSRGTGVDEQYF. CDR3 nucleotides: TGTGCCAGCAGCTCGCGGGGGACAGGGGTCGACGAGCAGTACTTC.

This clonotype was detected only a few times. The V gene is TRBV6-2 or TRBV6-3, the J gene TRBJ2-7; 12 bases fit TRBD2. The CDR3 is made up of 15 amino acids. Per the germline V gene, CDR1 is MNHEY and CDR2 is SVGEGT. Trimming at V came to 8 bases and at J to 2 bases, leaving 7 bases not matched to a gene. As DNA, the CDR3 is TGTGCCAGCCAAAGGACTAGCGGGAATGCCTACGAGCAGTACTTC. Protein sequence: CASQRTSGNAYEQYF.

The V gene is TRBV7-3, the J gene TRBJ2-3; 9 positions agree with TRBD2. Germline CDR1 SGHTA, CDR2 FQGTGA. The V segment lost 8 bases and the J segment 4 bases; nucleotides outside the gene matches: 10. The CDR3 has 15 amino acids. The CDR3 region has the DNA TGTGCCAGCGCCGCCGGGACTAGCCGCGCAGATACGCAGTATTTT. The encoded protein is CASAAGTSRADTQYF. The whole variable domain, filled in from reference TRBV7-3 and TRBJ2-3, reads GAGVSQTPSNKVTEKGKYVELRCDPISGHTALYWYRQSLGQGPEFLIYFQGTGAADDSGLPNDRFFAVRPEGSVSTLKIQRTERGDSAVYLCASAAGTSRADTQYFGPGTRLTVL.

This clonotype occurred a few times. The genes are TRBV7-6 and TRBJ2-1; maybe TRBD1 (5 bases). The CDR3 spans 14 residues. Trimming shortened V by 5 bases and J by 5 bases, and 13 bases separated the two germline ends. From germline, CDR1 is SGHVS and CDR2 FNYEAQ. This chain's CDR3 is CASSQARVHNEQFF. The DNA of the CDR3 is TGTGCCAGCAGCCAGGCCAGGGTTCACAATGAGCAGTTCTTC.

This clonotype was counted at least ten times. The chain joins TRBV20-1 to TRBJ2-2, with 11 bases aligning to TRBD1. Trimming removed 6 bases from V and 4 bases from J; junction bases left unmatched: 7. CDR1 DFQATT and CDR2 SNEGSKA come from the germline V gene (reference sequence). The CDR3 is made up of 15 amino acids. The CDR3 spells CSADRGRLGTGELFF. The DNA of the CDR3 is TGCAGTGCGGACAGGGGGCGCCTAGGCACCGGGGAGCTGTTTTTT.